The 18 T cell receptor beta chains in this list originate from one sample, sequenced in a study of shared clonotypes between healthy human individuals. TCRdb keeps only in-frame clones here, not all; method: immunoSEQ multiplex PCR. Among 2 million to 2.5 million clones listed, 85% to 95% were seen once. The sequencing input was naive CD4+ T cells from PBMCs. Subset defined: CD45RA+ positively selected. These receptors were taken from a young man in good health. Some clones in this sample may be carry-over from other donors' samples.

V is TRBV11-2 and J is TRBJ2-2, with unresolved D. The germline V and J ends were trimmed by 6 bases and 6 bases, with 14 bases remaining between them. This CDR3 spans 14 amino acids. The germline CDR1 and CDR2 sequences are SGHAT and FQNNGV. As DNA, the CDR3 is TGTGCCAGCAGTACCACACTGTCTCCCGGGGAGCTGTTTTTT. Its protein is CASSTTLSPGELFF.

V gene TRBV30 combines with J gene TRBJ1-1; D is undetermined. Trimming took 0 bases from V and 5 from J, leaving 10 bases between them. The CDR3 is made up of 13 amino acids. The germline V gene has CDR1 GTSNPN and CDR2 SVGIG (reference sequence). CDR3 loop: CAWSVGSWTEAFF. The CDR3 coding sequence is TGTGCCTGGAGTGTAGGGAGTTGGACTGAAGCTTTCTTT.

The chain employs TRBV28 and TRBJ2-7; TRBD2 agrees at 9 bases. V gave up 6 bases and J gave up 7 bases; unmatched junction bases: 13. CDR3 size: 15 residues. CDR1 and CDR2 (germline): MDHEN, SYDVKM. CDR3 nucleotides: TGTGCCAGCAGACAGCTAGCGGGAACCCCCGGGGAGCAGTACTTC. This codes for CASRQLAGTPGEQYF. The whole variable domain, remainder taken from reference TRBV28 and TRBJ2-7, is DVKVTQSSRYLVKRTGEKVFLECVQDMDHENMFWYRQDPGLGLRLIYFSYDVKMKEKGDIPEGYSVSREKKERFSLILESASTNQTSMYLCASRQLAGTPGEQYFGPGTRLTVT.

The chain links TRBV4-2 to TRBJ2-7; maybe TRBD2 (6 bases). This CDR3 is built from 16 residues. Trimming left V 4 bases short and J 0 bases short, with 16 bases between. Germline loops: CDR1 LGHNA, CDR2 YNFKEQ. The CDR3 here is CASSPETLASSYEQYF. CDR3 DNA: TGTGCCAGCAGCCCAGAGACTCTAGCGAGCTCCTACGAGCAGTACTTC.

J is TRBJ1-1 and V is TRBV5-6; D gene unclear. The CDR3 loop spans 15 amino acids. From germline, CDR1 is SGHDT and CDR2 YYEEEE. Between the trimmed V and J ends, which lost 1 base and 3 bases, there was a span of 13 bases. The CDR3 sequence is CASSLSPGYDTEAFF. CDR3 nucleotide sequence: TGTGCCAGCAGCTTGAGTCCAGGCTATGACACTGAAGCTTTCTTT.

The chain carries TRBV11-2 and TRBJ1-3; D gene unclear. The V and J ends lost 6 bases and 8 bases respectively, with 14 bases between them. Germline CDR1 reads SGHAT; CDR2 reads FQNNGV. The CDR3 length is 13 residues. The chain's CDR3 is CASRILGRHTIYF. DNA of the CDR3: TGTGCCAGCAGGATTCTAGGGAGGCACACCATATATTTT.

This rearrangement joins TRBV11-2 to TRBJ1-1; D unclear. Trimming left V 0 bases short and J 0 bases short, with 8 bases between. The length of the CDR3 is 15 residues. The germline gives CDR1 SGHAT, CDR2 FQNNGV. The CDR3 DNA reads as TGTGCCAGCAGCTTAGAACCAAACATGAACACTGAAGCTTTCTTT. This encodes CASSLEPNMNTEAFF.

The chain carries TRBV5-1 and TRBJ2-3; 8 bases line up with TRBD2. The CDR3 runs to 16 residues. V lost 2 bases to trimming and J lost 2 bases; unmatched junction nucleotides: 7. Germline V gene data show CDR1 as SGHRS and CDR2 as YFSETQ. The CDR3, as DNA: TGCGCCAGCAGCTTACCCTTAGCGGGGACCACAGATACGCAGTATTTT. Protein: CASSLPLAGTTDTQYF. Based on the CDR3 plus reference TRBV5-1 and TRBJ2-3, the full variable domain is KAGVTQTPRYLIKTRGQQVTLSCSPISGHRSVSWYQQTPGQGLQFLFEYFSETQRNKGNFPGRFSGRQFSNSRSEMNVSTLELGDSALYLCASSLPLAGTTDTQYFGPGTRLTVL.

This clone was counted once. The genes are TRBV30 and TRBJ2-2; D possibly corresponds to TRBD1 (6 bases). V was trimmed by 7 bases and J by 6 bases, leaving 18 bases between them. The CDR3 loop spans 14 amino acids. Germline V lookup: CDR1 GTSNPN, CDR2 SVGIG (reference sequence). CDR3 amino acids: CAYDTGSGSGELFF. As DNA, the CDR3 is TGTGCCTATGATACAGGGTCCGGGTCCGGGGAGCTGTTTTTT.

On this clone itself: The same CDR3 also results from other DNA sequences found in this sample. This sequence joins TRBV5-1 and TRBJ1-3; unclear D gene. This CDR3 has 13 amino acids. Trimming took off 1 base at V and 4 bases at J, with 6 bases between the two ends. Germline CDR1 is SGHRS and CDR2 is YFSETQ. The CDR3 loop is CASSLSQGNTIYF. The CDR3 coding sequence is TGCGCCAGCAGCTTGAGCCAGGGAAACACCATATATTTT.

The chain uses TRBV2 and TRBJ1-4; the D gene is possibly TRBD1 (6 bases). The CDR3 is made up of 14 amino acids. V was cut by 6 bases and J by 7 bases, with 15 bases left in between. Germline assignment: CDR1 SNHLY and CDR2 FYNNEI. CDR3 sequence: CASRTLQGGEKLFF. CDR3 DNA sequence: TGTGCCAGCAGAACTTTACAGGGTGGTGAAAAACTGTTTTTT.

A remark on this clone: Distinct nucleotide sequences in the sample also encode this CDR3. The chain carries TRBV7-2 and TRBJ2-5; D ambiguous. Germline V gene lookup returns CDR1 SGHTA and CDR2 FQGNSA. V gave up 3 bases and J gave up 5 bases, with 4 bases separating them. The CDR3 extends over 11 amino acids. The CDR3 nucleotides read TGTGCCAGCAGCTTCTATGAGACCCAGTACTTC. Residues: CASSFYETQYF.

The genes are TRBV6-6 and TRBJ2-1; perhaps TRBD2 as D (7 bases). The CDR3 has 14 residues. V was cut by 7 bases and J by 3 bases, with 13 bases left in between. CDR1 and CDR2 (germline): MNHNY, SVGAGI (reference sequence). The CDR3 sequence: CASTLGGVYNEQFF. CDR3 bases: TGTGCCAGCACCCTAGGGGGGGTCTACAATGAGCAGTTCTTC.

The rearrangement links TRBV11-2 to TRBJ2-1, with 14 bases fitting TRBD2. With 1 base clipped from V and 7 bases from J, the junction kept 12 bases outside the gene matches. Germline V CDR1 and CDR2: SGHAT, FQNNGV. This CDR3 region has 19 residues. CDR3 loop: CASSLVPGGLAGVTNEQFF. In DNA, the CDR3 is TGTGCCAGCAGCTTAGTACCCGGGGGACTAGCGGGAGTAACAAATGAGCAGTTCTTC.

This chain links TRBV4-2 with TRBJ1-2; D not resolved. The CDR3 consists of 15 residues. Germline V gives CDR1 LGHNA, CDR2 YNFKEQ. The V and J ends lost 0 bases and 0 bases respectively, with 8 bases between them. In nucleotides, the CDR3 is TGTGCCAGCAGCCAAGAATGGAGAGCTAACTATGGCTACACCTTC. The encoded protein is CASSQEWRANYGYTF.

The rearrangement joins TRBV27 to TRBJ2-7, with D tentatively TRBD1 (6 bases). Trimming stripped 6 bases from V and 3 bases from J, with 15 bases between. Germline lookup yields CDR1 MNHEY and CDR2 SMNVEV (reference sequence). CDR3 length: 14 amino acids. CDR3 amino acids: CASSRTVFSYEQYF. The CDR3 DNA reads as TGTGCCAGCAGCCGGACAGTCTTTAGCTACGAGCAGTACTTC.

The J gene is TRBJ1-2, the V gene TRBV7-3; no clear D gene. CDR1 and CDR2 from the germline V gene are SGHTA and FQGTGA. CDR3 length equals 15 residues. The germline V and J ends were trimmed by 0 bases and 9 bases, with 17 bases remaining between them. The CDR3 reads CASSLTGGALRRYTF. The CDR3 DNA follows: TGTGCCAGCAGCTTAACGGGCGGTGCGCTGCGTCGCTACACCTTC.

The rearrangement links TRBV19 to TRBJ2-5; no reliable D call. The CDR3 totals 12 residues. Between the trimmed V and J ends, which lost 5 bases and 4 bases, there was a span of 8 bases. Germline CDR1 reads LNHDA; CDR2 reads SQIVND (reference sequence). The CDR3 spells CASSSRRETQYF. The CDR3, as DNA: TGTGCCAGTAGTTCGAGACGAGAGACCCAGTACTTC. Filled out from reference TRBV19 and TRBJ2-5, the complete variable domain reads DGGITQSPKYLFRKEGQNVTLSCEQNLNHDAMYWYRQDPGQGLRLIYYSQIVNDFQKGDIAEGYSVSREKKESFPLTVTSAQKNPTAFYLCASSSRRETQYFGPGTRLLVL.